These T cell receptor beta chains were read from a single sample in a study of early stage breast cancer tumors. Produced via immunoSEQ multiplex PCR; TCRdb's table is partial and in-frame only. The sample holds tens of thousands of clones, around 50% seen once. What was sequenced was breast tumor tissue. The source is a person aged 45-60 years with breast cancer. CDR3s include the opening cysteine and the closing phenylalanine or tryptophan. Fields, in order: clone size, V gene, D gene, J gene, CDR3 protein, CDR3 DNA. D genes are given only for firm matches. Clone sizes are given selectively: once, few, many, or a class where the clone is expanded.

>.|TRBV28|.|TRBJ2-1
CASSRRAIRRYNEQFF
TGTGCCAGCAGTCGTCGGGCCATACGACGGTACAATGAGCAGTTCTTC
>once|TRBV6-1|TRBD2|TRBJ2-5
CASRGLAGLQETQYF
TGTGCCAGCAGGGGACTAGCGGGATTACAAGAGACCCAGTACTTC
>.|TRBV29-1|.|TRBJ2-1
CSVEDLWRIRGNEQFF
TGCAGCGTTGAAGATCTTTGGCGGATCCGTGGCAATGAGCAGTTCTTC
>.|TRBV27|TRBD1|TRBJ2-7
CASSSWDRNSYEQYF
TGTGCCAGCAGTTCCTGGGACAGGAACTCCTACGAGCAGTACTTC
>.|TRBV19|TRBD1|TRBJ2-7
CASSAGQGLSYEQYF
TGTGCCAGTAGTGCGGGACAGGGGCTTTCCTACGAGCAGTACTTC
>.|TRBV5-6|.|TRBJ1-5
CASSLIGGPDQPQHF
TGTGCCAGCAGCTTGATCGGGGGGCCCGATCAGCCCCAGCATTTT
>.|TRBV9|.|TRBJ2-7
CASSVRQASEQYF
TGTGCCAGCAGCGTAAGGCAAGCATCCGAGCAGTACTTC
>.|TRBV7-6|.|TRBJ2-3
CASSLGLGVNTQYF
TGTGCCAGCAGCTTAGGGCTAGGGGTGAATACGCAGTATTTT
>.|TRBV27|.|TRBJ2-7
CASSLSPGSSSYEQYF
TGTGCCAGCAGCCTCTCACCCGGGTCCAGCTCCTACGAGCAGTACTTC
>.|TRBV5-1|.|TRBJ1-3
CASSLVGAYGNTIYF
TGCGCCAGCAGCTTGGTCGGGGCATATGGAAACACCATATATTTT
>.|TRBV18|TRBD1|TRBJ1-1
CASSQLDREGEAFF
TGTGCCAGCTCGCAACTGGACAGGGAAGGTGAAGCTTTCTTT
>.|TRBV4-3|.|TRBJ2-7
CASSQLVNYEQYF
TGCGCCAGCAGCCAATTAGTCAACTACGAGCAGTACTTC
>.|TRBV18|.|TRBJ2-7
CASSLNYPESRWQYF
TGTGCCAGCTCACTAAACTACCCCGAGAGCCGATGGCAGTACTTC
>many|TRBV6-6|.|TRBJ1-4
CASSPGTNEKLFF
TGTGCCAGCAGCCCCGGGACAAATGAAAAACTGTTTTTT
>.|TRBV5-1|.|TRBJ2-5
CASSLVQETQYF
TGCGCCAGCAGCTTGGTTCAAGAGACCCAGTACTTC
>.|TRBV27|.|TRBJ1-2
CASRGRDSLGGGYTF
TGTGCCAGCAGAGGCCGGGACTCTCTAGGTGGTGGCTACACCTTC
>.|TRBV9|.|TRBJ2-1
CASSGGPSSYNEQFF
TGTGCCAGCAGCGGCGGACCGAGCTCCTACAATGAGCAGTTCTTC
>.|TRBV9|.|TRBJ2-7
CASSVDEDPSYEQYF
TGTGCCAGCAGCGTAGACGAGGACCCTTCCTACGAGCAGTACTTC
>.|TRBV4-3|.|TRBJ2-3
CASSQGDLGTDTQYF
TGCGCCAGCAGCCAAGGGGACCTGGGCACAGATACGCAGTATTTT
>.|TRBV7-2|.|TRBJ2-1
CASSPGSTSLGEQFF
TGTGCCAGCAGTCCAGGTAGCACCAGTTTGGGGGAGCAGTTCTTC
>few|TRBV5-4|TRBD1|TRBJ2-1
CASSPDRGTYNEQFF
TGTGCCAGCAGCCCAGACAGGGGGACCTACAATGAGCAGTTCTTC
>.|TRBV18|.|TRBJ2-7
CASSGGAEQYF
TGTGCCAGCTCAGGCGGGGCCGAGCAGTACTTC
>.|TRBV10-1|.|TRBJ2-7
CATKVFTKFSYTPSYEQYF
TGCGCCACCAAGGTTTTTACCAAGTTTTCGTACACTCCCTCCTACGAGCAGTACTTC
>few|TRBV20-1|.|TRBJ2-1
CSAGRGDEQFF
TGCAGTGCGGGCAGGGGTGATGAGCAGTTCTTC
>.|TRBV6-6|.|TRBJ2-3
CASSHGDTQYF
TGTGCCAGCAGCCACGGGGATACGCAGTATTTT
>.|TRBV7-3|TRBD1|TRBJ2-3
CASSPGQGGFTDTQYF
TGTGCCAGCAGCCCGGGACAGGGGGGATTCACGGATACGCAGTATTTT
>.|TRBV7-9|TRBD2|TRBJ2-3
CASSLGLGLAGTSTDTQYF
TGTGCCAGCAGCTTAGGCCTGGGACTAGCGGGAACGAGCACAGATACGCAGTATTTT
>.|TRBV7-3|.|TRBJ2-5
CASSPGAGLGETQYF
TGTGCCAGCAGCCCCGGGGCAGGATTAGGAGAGACCCAGTACTTC
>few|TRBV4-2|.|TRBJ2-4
CASSQDPLTVGDIQYF
TGTGCCAGCAGCCAAGATCCCCTGACAGTGGGGGACATTCAGTACTTC
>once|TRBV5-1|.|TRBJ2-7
CASSLTGAAYEQYF
TGCGCCAGCAGCTTGACAGGAGCCGCCTACGAGCAGTACTTC
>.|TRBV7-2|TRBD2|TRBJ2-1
CASSLTLAGEYNEQFF
TGTGCCAGCAGCCTGACTCTAGCGGGAGAGTACAATGAGCAGTTCTTC
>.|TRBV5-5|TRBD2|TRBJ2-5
CASSLVGGRARETQYF
TGTGCCAGCAGCTTGGTTGGAGGGAGGGCCCGGGAGACCCAGTACTTC
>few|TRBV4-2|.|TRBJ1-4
CASSQEGGEKLFF
TGTGCCAGCAGCCAGGAGGGGGGTGAAAAACTGTTTTTT
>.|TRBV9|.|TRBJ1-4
CASSPWGRGTNEKLFF
TGTGCCAGCAGCCCCTGGGGGCGGGGGACTAATGAAAAACTGTTTTTT
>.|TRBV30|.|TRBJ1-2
CAWSVNNGYTF
TGTGCCTGGAGTGTCAATAATGGCTACACCTTC
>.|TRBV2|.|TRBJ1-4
CASSDSGGTNEKLFF
TGTGCCAGCAGTGATTCCGGGGGGACTAATGAAAAACTGTTTTTT
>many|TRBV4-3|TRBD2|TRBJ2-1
CASSQAGTSGRLVQFF
TGCGCCAGCAGCCAAGCAGGGACTAGCGGGAGGTTAGTGCAGTTCTTC
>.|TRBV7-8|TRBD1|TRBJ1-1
CASSWTGLAEAFF
TGTGCCAGCAGCTGGACAGGGCTGGCTGAAGCTTTCTTT
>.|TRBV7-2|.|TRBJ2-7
CASSFQVLSYEQYF
TGTGCCAGCAGCTTTCAGGTTTTATCCTACGAGCAGTACTTC
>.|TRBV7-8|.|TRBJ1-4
CASSLNQGSGKLFF
TGTGCCAGCAGCTTAAACCAGGGATCCGGAAAACTGTTTTTT
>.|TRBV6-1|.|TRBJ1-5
CASSEGWANQPQHF
TGTGCCAGCAGTGAGGGGTGGGCCAATCAGCCCCAGCATTTT
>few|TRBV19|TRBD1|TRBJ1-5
CASSMGGQGSNQPQHF
TGTGCCAGTAGTATGGGGGGACAGGGCAGCAATCAGCCCCAGCATTTT